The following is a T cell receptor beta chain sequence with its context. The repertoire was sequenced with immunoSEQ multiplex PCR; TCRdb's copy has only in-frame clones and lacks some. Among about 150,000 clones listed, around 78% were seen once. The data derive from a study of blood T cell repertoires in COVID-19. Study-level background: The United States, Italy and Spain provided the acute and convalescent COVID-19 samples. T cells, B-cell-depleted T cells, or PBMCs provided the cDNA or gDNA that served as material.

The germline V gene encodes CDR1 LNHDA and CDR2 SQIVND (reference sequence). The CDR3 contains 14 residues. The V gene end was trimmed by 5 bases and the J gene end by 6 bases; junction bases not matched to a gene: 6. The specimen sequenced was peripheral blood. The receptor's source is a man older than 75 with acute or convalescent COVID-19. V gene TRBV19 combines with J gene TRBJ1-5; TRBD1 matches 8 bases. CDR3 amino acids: CASSAPGGGQPQHF. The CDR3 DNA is TGTGCCAGTAGTGCCCCAGGGGGCGGTCAGCCCCAGCATTTT.